The 27 T cell receptor beta chains listed next were all sequenced from one sample in a study of blood T cell repertoires in COVID-19. Sequencing was performed with immunoSEQ multiplex PCR; in TCRdb, only in-frame clones are kept and a portion is missing. The table lists more than 45,000 clones, 85% of them singletons, with about 15% in the top ten. Input material: peripheral blood. Every receptor here comes from a human donor in a cohort sampled during active COVID-19.

The V call is TRBV6-5, the J call TRBJ2-7, with D tentatively TRBD1 (6 bases). This CDR3 comprises 16 residues. CDR1 is MNHEY and CDR2 is SVGAGI in the germline V gene. With 4 bases removed from V and 6 bases from J, the gap between germline ends came to 22 bases. The CDR3 reads CASSSPARTVLREQYF. The CDR3 DNA follows: TGTGCCAGCAGTTCCCCCGCCCGGACAGTCTTACGCGAGCAGTACTTC.

V is TRBV9 and J is TRBJ1-2; D is unresolved. CDR1 and CDR2 (germline): SGDLS, YYNGEE. The V and J ends lost 0 bases and 4 bases respectively, with 16 bases between them. This CDR3 is 16 amino acids long. Here the CDR3 reads CASSVGNVEAGYGYTF. The CDR3 nucleotides read TGTGCCAGCAGCGTAGGCAATGTCGAGGCGGGCTATGGCTACACCTTC.

V and J are TRBV7-9 and TRBJ2-7; D may be TRBD2 (6 bases). Germline loops: CDR1 SEHNR, CDR2 FQNEAQ (reference sequence). The CDR3 has 13 residues. Trimming took off 3 bases at V and 2 bases at J, with 8 bases between the two ends. The CDR3 DNA is TGTGCCAGCAGCTTGGGACTGGCCTACGAGCAGTACTTC. Its protein is CASSLGLAYEQYF.

The rearrangement links TRBV12-2 to TRBJ2-1; the table's D call TRBD2 went unverified against the DNA. TRBV12-2 counts as a pseudogene. The CDR3 is 17 residues long. This chain's CDR3 is CASRLAGTSGRPNEQFF. CDR3 coding DNA: TGTGCAAGTCGCTTAGCGGGGACTAGCGGGAGACCCAATGAGCAGTTCTTC.

The J gene is TRBJ2-7, the V gene TRBV7-8, with D possibly matching TRBD2 (5 bases). The length of the CDR3 is 12 residues. Trimming removed 3 bases from V and 7 bases from J, with 10 bases in between. In germline, CDR1 is SGHVS, CDR2 FQNEAQ. Here the CDR3 DNA reads TGTGCCAGCAGCTTTTACGGGGAAGAGCAGTACTTC. Protein sequence: CASSFYGEEQYF. Drawing the rest from reference TRBV7-8 and TRBJ2-7, the complete variable domain is GAGVSQSPRYKVAKRGQDVALRCDPISGHVSLFWYQQALGQGPEFLTYFQNEAQLDKSGLPSDRFFAERPEGSVSTLKIQRTQQEDSAVYLCASSFYGEEQYFGPGTRLTVT.

J is TRBJ2-1 and V is TRBV27; 8 bases fit TRBD2. This CDR3 is built from 14 residues. V lost 5 bases to trimming and J lost 8 bases; unmatched junction nucleotides: 8. CDR1 is MNHEY, CDR2 SMNVEV, per germline (reference sequence). CDR3 nucleotides: TGTGCCAGCAGTCCCAGCGGGAGAAACTATGAGCAGTTCTTC. Translated: CASSPSGRNYEQFF.

The chain employs TRBV5-6 and TRBJ2-1; D remains unclear. Germline V gene data show CDR1 as SGHDT and CDR2 as YYEEEE. There are 14 residues in the CDR3. Trimming took 2 bases from V and 7 from J, leaving 13 bases between them. The CDR3 region has the DNA TGTGCCAGCAGCTTTGAACTACTATTAAATGAGCAGTTCTTC. Its translation is CASSFELLLNEQFF.

Only one count was recorded for this clone. The chain uses TRBV12-3 or TRBV12-4 and TRBJ2-2; D may be TRBD1 (6 bases). CDR3 length: 13 residues. V was trimmed by 2 bases and J by 7 bases, leaving 8 bases between them. The CDR3 reads CASSLQGNGELFF. The CDR3 nucleotides are TGTGCCAGCAGTTTACAGGGGAACGGGGAGCTGTTTTTT.

J is TRBJ2-3 and V is TRBV10-3, with 9 bases aligning to TRBD2. The CDR3 is 16 residues long. The trim removed 3 bases at V and 6 bases at J, leaving 10 bases unmatched. Germline CDR1 reads ENHRY; CDR2 reads SYGVKD. CDR3 sequence (DNA): TGTGCCATCAGTGATGCGGGAGCGGGGGGCATCGATACGCAGTATTTT. Its protein is CAISDAGAGGIDTQYF.

The rearrangement links TRBV7-9 to TRBJ2-7, with 8 bases fitting TRBD2. V shed 1 base and J 3 bases; nucleotides not matched to a gene: 5. CDR3 length: 15 amino acids. Looked up from germline, CDR1 is SEHNR and CDR2 is FQNEAQ (reference sequence). CDR3 sequence reads: CASSLVGLGLYEQYF. CDR3 sequence (DNA): TGTGCCAGCAGCTTAGTGGGACTAGGGCTCTACGAGCAGTACTTC.

This clone was detected only once. This chain uses TRBV30 with TRBJ1-5; a weak D match, TRBD1 (5 bases). The CDR3 runs to 14 residues. V lost 0 bases and J lost 3, with 9 bases in between. The germline V gene has CDR1 GTSNPN and CDR2 SVGIG (reference sequence). The CDR3 DNA is TGTGCCTGGAGTGTTGCCGGACACAATCAGCCCCAGCATTTT. It specifies CAWSVAGHNQPQHF.

This chain connects TRBV6-6 to TRBJ1-2, with TRBD1 as a possible D gene (5 bases). Germline loops: CDR1 MNHNY, CDR2 SVGAGI (reference sequence). The CDR3 totals 12 residues. V was clipped by 6 bases and J by 4 bases, with 9 bases between them. The chain's CDR3 is CASSSQGYGYTF. DNA of the CDR3: TGTGCCAGCAGCAGCCAGGGCTATGGCTACACCTTC.

The chain couples TRBV16 to TRBJ1-3, with unresolved D. Germline V gives CDR1 KGHSY, CDR2 FQNENV. The CDR3 has 15 amino acids. Trimming pared 2 bases from V and 0 bases from J, leaving 8 bases between. The CDR3: CASSQEIRSGNTIYF. The CDR3 DNA sequence: TGTGCCAGCAGCCAAGAGATACGCTCTGGAAACACCATATATTTT. The variable domain in full, completed from reference TRBV16 and TRBJ1-3, reads GEEVAQTPKHLVRGEGQKAKLYCAPIKGHSYVFWYQQVLKNEFKFLISFQNENVFDETGMPKERFSAKCLPNSPCSLEIQATKLEDSAVYFCASSQEIRSGNTIYFGEGSWLTVV.

The rearrangement links TRBV30 to TRBJ1-4; TRBD1 matches 11 bases. CDR1 and CDR2 from the germline V gene are GTSNPN and SVGIG (reference sequence). V was clipped by 2 bases and J by 6 bases; unmatched bases: 5. The CDR3 contains 15 residues. The CDR3 here is CAWSILDRGHEKLFF. In DNA form, the CDR3 reads TGTGCCTGGAGTATCCTGGACAGGGGGCATGAAAAACTGTTTTTT.

J is TRBJ1-2 and V is TRBV5-1; D uncertain. The CDR3 is 13 residues long. The germline gives CDR1 SGHRS, CDR2 YFSETQ. V was shortened by 4 bases and J by 4 bases, with 11 bases between the two germline ends. The CDR3 reads CASSTAPSYGYTF. The CDR3 region has the DNA TGCGCCAGCAGCACAGCCCCGAGCTATGGCTACACCTTC.

The rearrangement links TRBV20-1 to TRBJ2-1, with TRBD2 as a possible D gene (6 bases). The CDR3 length is 11 residues. Trimming cost V 3 bases and J 8 bases, with 8 bases left between them. The V gene's germline CDR1 is DFQATT and CDR2 SNEGSKA (reference sequence). CDR3 residues: CSASREDEQFF. The CDR3 region has the DNA TGCAGTGCTAGTAGGGAGGATGAGCAGTTCTTC.

The chain uses TRBV6-6 and TRBJ2-4; 13 bases align to TRBD2. Germline-derived CDR1 and CDR2 are MNHNY and SVGAGI (reference sequence). With 5 bases clipped from V and 0 bases from J, the junction kept 4 bases outside the gene matches. This CDR3 comprises 17 residues. In DNA form, the CDR3 reads TGTGCCAGCAGTCGTACTAGCGGGAGGGTAGCCAAAAACATTCAGTACTTC. It encodes CASSRTSGRVAKNIQYF.

The J gene is TRBJ2-7, the V gene TRBV3-1 (or the pseudogene TRBV3-2), with a possible D match to TRBD2 (5 bases). V was clipped by 0 bases and J by 3 bases, with 12 bases between them. This CDR3 has 15 amino acids. CDR1 is LGHDT, CDR2 YNNKEL, per germline (reference sequence). CDR3 protein: CASSQDPSGGYEQYF. The CDR3 nucleotides are TGTGCCAGCAGCCAAGATCCCAGCGGTGGCTACGAGCAGTACTTC.

V and J are TRBV3-1 (or the pseudogene TRBV3-2) and TRBJ2-2; TRBD2 aligns across 7 bases. The V gene's germline CDR1 is LGHDT and CDR2 YNNKEL (reference sequence). V was clipped by 2 bases and J by 7 bases; unmatched bases: 4. The length of the CDR3 is 14 residues. The CDR3 DNA sequence: TGTGCCAGCAGCCAATGGGGGGGTCACGGGGAGCTGTTTTTT. As protein: CASSQWGGHGELFF.

This sequence joins TRBV7-8 and TRBJ1-6; D uncertain. Trimming stripped 5 bases from V and 4 bases from J, with 15 bases between. Germline V gives CDR1 SGHVS, CDR2 FQNEAQ. CDR3 length: 16 amino acids. The CDR3 is CASSLTVSSYNSPLHF. The CDR3 DNA reads TGTGCCAGCAGCCTAACAGTCTCCTCTTATAATTCACCCCTCCACTTT.

This chain uses TRBV7-9 with TRBJ1-1; tentatively, D is TRBD1 (5 bases). Trimming stripped 1 base from V and 1 base from J, with 10 bases between. This CDR3 region has 15 residues. CDR1 is SEHNR and CDR2 is FQNEAQ in the germline V gene (reference sequence). CDR3 sequence: CASSLEWQGNTEAFF. The CDR3 region has the DNA TGTGCCAGCAGCTTAGAATGGCAGGGGAACACTGAAGCTTTCTTT.

The chain employs TRBV3-1 (or the pseudogene TRBV3-2) and TRBJ1-2; 9 nucleotides line up with TRBD1. There are 15 residues in the CDR3. CDR1 and CDR2 from the germline V gene are LGHDT and YNNKEL (reference sequence). V gave up 4 bases and J gave up 2 bases; unmatched junction bases: 5. This CDR3 is CASSPRGQGNYGYTF. In DNA form, the CDR3 reads TGTGCCAGCAGCCCCCGGGGACAGGGAAACTATGGCTACACCTTC.

The rearrangement joins TRBV6-5 to TRBJ2-5, with 12 bases fitting TRBD2. The CDR3 is made up of 14 amino acids. V was pared by 8 bases and J by 4 bases, with 5 bases of the junction left unmatched. Germline lookup yields CDR1 MNHEY and CDR2 SVGAGI. The CDR3 sequence: CASGGLAGPETQYF. The DNA of the CDR3 is TGTGCCAGCGGCGGACTAGCGGGACCAGAGACCCAGTACTTC.

V usage is TRBV5-8 and J usage is TRBJ2-1; 7 positions agree with TRBD2. CDR3 length: 15 residues. Germline CDR1 and CDR2: SGHTS and YDEGEE. V shed 6 bases, J shed 0 bases, and the junction held 6 bases outside the gene matches. This CDR3 reads CASTLGGSSYNEQFF. The CDR3 coding sequence is TGTGCCAGCACCCTGGGGGGGAGCTCCTACAATGAGCAGTTCTTC.

The chain employs TRBV3-1 (or the pseudogene TRBV3-2) and TRBJ1-6; D unresolved. Germline V gene lookup returns CDR1 LGHDT and CDR2 YNNKEL (reference sequence). Trimming left V 4 bases short and J 7 bases short, with 5 bases between. The CDR3 is 12 residues long. DNA of the CDR3: TGTGCCAGCAGCCTCCAGAATTCACCCCTCCACTTT. Translating it yields CASSLQNSPLHF.

The V gene is TRBV3-1 (or the pseudogene TRBV3-2), the J gene TRBJ1-1, with D perhaps TRBD1 (5 bases). The ends were cut back, 2 bases at V and 5 bases at J, with 18 bases in the middle. Per the germline V gene, CDR1 is LGHDT and CDR2 is YNNKEL (reference sequence). The CDR3 totals 16 residues. CDR3 in amino acids: CASSQPITTGGTEAFF. DNA for the CDR3: TGTGCCAGCAGCCAACCTATTACCACAGGTGGGACTGAAGCTTTCTTT.

The chain recombines TRBV25-1 with TRBJ1-3, with 7 bases aligning to TRBD1. CDR1 and CDR2 from the germline V gene are MGHDK and SYGVNS. The V gene end was trimmed by 3 bases and the J gene end by 4 bases; junction bases not matched to a gene: 12. The CDR3 runs to 17 residues. CDR3 coding DNA: TGTGCCAGCAGTGATCGAGCAGGGGGTTCGGCGGGAAACACCATATATTTT. Its translation is CASSDRAGGSAGNTIYF.